This T cell receptor (beta chain) appears in the sequencing data of a study of T-cell reconstitution after alpha-beta-depleted transplantation in children. The TCRbeta library incorporated unique molecular identifiers. TCRdb re-called the PCR reads with MiXCR, one entry per CDR3 protein. Of some 500,000 distinct CDR3 sequences in the sample, 30% to 35% were seen once. This clonotype appeared once. The CDR3 consists of 12 residues. Trimming pared 7 bases from V and 2 bases from J, leaving 8 bases between. The V call is TRBV12-3 or TRBV12-4, the J call TRBJ2-5, with D perhaps matching TRBD2 (5 bases). This clonotype was sampled from a human donor who donated a stem cell graft to a child with aplastic anemia. This specimen was PBMCs from the stem cell graft donor, taken from the stem cell graft. The CDR3 loop is CASMRGQETQYF. The CDR3 region has the DNA TGTGCCAGCATGAGAGGGCAAGAGACCCAGTACTTC.